Below, 26 T cell receptor beta chains from the same sample are listed, as sequenced in a study of blood T cell repertoires in COVID-19. The assay was immunoSEQ multiplex PCR, and TCRdb's table has in-frame clones only and misses some. The table shows about 270,000 clones, with approximately 90% occurring only once. The specimen sequenced was PBMCs or T cells enriched from blood (not recorded which). The receptors shown here come from a man aged 35 to 55 who had been exposed to COVID-19.

V usage is TRBV6-5 and J usage is TRBJ1-6; perhaps TRBD1 as D (5 bases). Germline CDR1 and CDR2: MNHEY and SVGAGI. The CDR3 length is 15 residues. Trimming took off 2 bases at V and 8 bases at J, with 13 bases between the two ends. CDR3 coding DNA: TGTGCCAGCAGTTACAGTTCAGGGTTGTATTCACCCCTCCACTTT. Amino acids: CASSYSSGLYSPLHF.

The rearrangement links TRBV3-1 (or the pseudogene TRBV3-2) to TRBJ2-7; 9 bases align to TRBD1. Germline CDR1 reads LGHDT; CDR2 reads YNNKEL (reference sequence). The CDR3 runs 16 residues. V lost 0 bases and J lost 6; bases outside the gene matches: 9. The CDR3 DNA reads TGTGCCAGCAGCCAAGATCAACAGGGGGCGCGCCGCGAGCAGTACTTC. Translation: CASSQDQQGARREQYF.

This chain uses TRBV19 with TRBJ2-7; 8 bases are a match to TRBD1. This CDR3 has 14 amino acids. V lost 5 bases to trimming and J lost 3 bases; unmatched junction nucleotides: 6. The germline V gene encodes CDR1 LNHDA and CDR2 SQIVND (reference sequence). The CDR3 is CASSLGQGIYEQYF. The CDR3 DNA follows: TGTGCCAGTAGTTTAGGACAGGGAATCTACGAGCAGTACTTC.

V usage is TRBV6-5 and J usage is TRBJ1-2; D remains ambiguous. CDR1 is MNHEY and CDR2 is SVGAGI in the germline V gene. The CDR3 is 13 amino acids. V shed 2 bases and J shed 5 bases, with 9 bases lying between them. CDR3 DNA: TGTGCCAGCAGTTACCGCCCCAGATATGGCTACACCTTC. It yields the protein CASSYRPRYGYTF.

This clone was found once. V usage is TRBV19 and J usage is TRBJ2-4; TRBD1 aligns across 10 bases. This CDR3 comprises 14 residues. V lost 4 bases and J lost 7; bases outside the gene matches: 4. The germline V gene encodes CDR1 LNHDA and CDR2 SQIVND (reference sequence). In nucleotides, the CDR3 is TGTGCCAGTAGTAGACTGGGACAGGGGAACATTCAGTACTTC. Translating it yields CASSRLGQGNIQYF. The full variable domain, completed using reference TRBV19 and TRBJ2-4, is DGGITQSPKYLFRKEGQNVTLSCEQNLNHDAMYWYRQDPGQGLRLIYYSQIVNDFQKGDIAEGYSVSREKKESFPLTVTSAQKNPTAFYLCASSRLGQGNIQYFGAGTRLSVL.

The chain uses TRBV5-6 and TRBJ1-5; 9 bases align to TRBD1. The CDR3 spans 16 residues. Trimming removed 4 bases from V and 1 base from J; junction bases left unmatched: 6. The V gene's germline CDR1 is SGHDT and CDR2 YYEEEE. The CDR3 reads CASSGPGTGSNQPQHF. The CDR3 region has the DNA TGTGCCAGCAGCGGTCCCGGGACAGGGAGCAATCAGCCCCAGCATTTT.

The rearrangement uses TRBV5-6 and TRBJ2-7, with TRBD2 matching 11 bases. Germline CDR1 is SGHDT and CDR2 is YYEEEE. The CDR3 sequence is 16 residues long. V lost 1 base and J lost 4; bases outside the gene matches: 7. CDR3 nucleotide sequence: TGTGCCAGCAGCTTGATCCCTAGCGGGAGGTTTTACGAGCAGTACTTC. Amino acid sequence: CASSLIPSGRFYEQYF.

The CDR3 sequence: CASSTPSGEQYF. CDR3 nucleotide sequence: TGTGCCAGCAGTACCCCTAGTGGCGAGCAGTACTTC. The chain uses TRBV6-5 and TRBJ2-7; no clear D. Trimming left V 5 bases short and J 6 bases short, with 11 bases between. The germline CDR1 and CDR2 sequences are MNHEY and SVGAGI. The CDR3 is 12 amino acids.

V usage is TRBV10-1 and J usage is TRBJ2-2, with 8 bases fitting TRBD1. This CDR3 is 14 amino acids long. CDR1 and CDR2 from the germline V gene are WNHNN and SYGVQD (reference sequence). Trimming removed 4 bases from V and 6 bases from J; junction bases left unmatched: 4. CDR3 DNA: TGCGCCAGCAGTGTTACGACAGGGGCCGGGGAGCTGTTTTTT. Translating gives CASSVTTGAGELFF.

As concerns this clone: Other DNA variants within this sample encode the same CDR3. The chain couples TRBV5-1 to TRBJ2-7, with 11 bases identical to TRBD1. V dropped 4 bases and J dropped 2; count of bases not matched to a gene: 2. Germline V CDR1 and CDR2: SGHRS, YFSETQ. This CDR3 comprises 14 residues. Here the CDR3 reads CASSRGQGAYEQYF. The DNA for the CDR3 is TGCGCCAGCAGCCGGGGACAGGGGGCCTACGAGCAGTACTTC.

J is TRBJ1-4 and V is TRBV7-2, with 8 bases fitting TRBD1. Germline loops: CDR1 SGHTA, CDR2 FQGNSA. The CDR3 runs 14 residues. V lost 4 bases to trimming and J lost 6 bases; unmatched junction nucleotides: 4. The chain's CDR3 is CASSSQGADEKLFF. CDR3 nucleotide sequence: TGTGCCAGCAGCTCGCAGGGGGCGGATGAAAAACTGTTTTTT.

This CDR3 reads CASSLAAGPPYEQYF. DNA for the CDR3: TGTGCCAGCAGCTTGGCAGCGGGGCCTCCCTACGAGCAGTACTTC. This chain joins TRBV5-4 and TRBJ2-7; 7 nucleotides line up with TRBD2. The CDR3 covers 15 residues. Germline lookup yields CDR1 SGHNT and CDR2 YYREEE (reference sequence). V was clipped by 0 bases and J by 2 bases; unmatched bases: 5.

V and J are TRBV2 and TRBJ1-3; TRBD1 is a possible D gene (6 bases). In germline, CDR1 is SNHLY, CDR2 FYNNEI. The length of the CDR3 is 17 residues. V lost 4 bases to trimming and J lost 0 bases, with 16 bases between them. CDR3 sequence (DNA): TGTGCCAGCAGTGGGGGGACACTCACTCTCTCTGGAAACACCATATATTTT. This gives the protein CASSGGTLTLSGNTIYF.

The count of this clone is one. The rearrangement uses TRBV7-2 and TRBJ1-1, with 8 nucleotides matching TRBD1. This CDR3 region has 15 residues. Trimming removed 5 bases from V and 5 bases from J; junction bases left unmatched: 10. Germline lookup yields CDR1 SGHTA and CDR2 FQGNSA. The CDR3 bases are TGTGCCAGCAGCACAAGACAGGGGTTCAGGACTGAAGCTTTCTTT. This encodes CASSTRQGFRTEAFF. Looking up the rest from reference TRBV7-2 and TRBJ1-1 gives the full variable domain: GAGVSQSPSNKVTEKGKDVELRCDPISGHTALYWYRQSLGQGLEFLIYFQGNSAPDKSGLPSDRFSAERTGGSVSTLTIQRTQQEDSAVYLCASSTRQGFRTEAFFGQGTRLTVV.

The gene calls are TRBV6-5 and TRBJ2-1, with TRBD2 as a possible D gene (6 bases). V was trimmed by 7 bases and J by 9 bases, leaving 16 bases between them. Germline V gene sequence: CDR1 MNHEY, CDR2 SVGAGI. This CDR3 comprises 13 residues. The CDR3: CASIRSRDGEQFF. The CDR3 region has the DNA TGTGCCAGCATTCGTTCGCGGGACGGTGAGCAGTTCTTC.

J is TRBJ1-1 and V is TRBV19, with a possible D match to TRBD1 (5 bases). CDR1 and CDR2 (germline): LNHDA, SQIVND (reference sequence). Trimming removed 3 bases from V and 4 bases from J, with 12 bases in between. There are 14 residues in the CDR3. CDR3 amino acids: CASSIVGEGTEAFF. The DNA of the CDR3 is TGTGCCAGTAGTATTGTGGGGGAGGGCACTGAAGCTTTCTTT. Filled out from reference TRBV19 and TRBJ1-1, the complete variable domain reads DGGITQSPKYLFRKEGQNVTLSCEQNLNHDAMYWYRQDPGQGLRLIYYSQIVNDFQKGDIAEGYSVSREKKESFPLTVTSAQKNPTAFYLCASSIVGEGTEAFFGQGTRLTVV.

The chain uses TRBV9 and TRBJ1-1; 8 bases are a match to TRBD1. V was pared by 0 bases and J by 3 bases, with 7 bases of the junction left unmatched. Germline V gene lookup returns CDR1 SGDLS and CDR2 YYNGEE. The CDR3 loop spans 16 amino acids. CDR3 sequence reads: CASSVVVDRGDTEAFF. CDR3 coding DNA: TGTGCCAGCAGCGTAGTGGTAGACAGGGGTGACACTGAAGCTTTCTTT.

The count of this clone is one. This chain uses TRBV4-2 with TRBJ1-1; D not resolved. The germline CDR1 and CDR2 sequences are LGHNA and YNFKEQ. V gave up 5 bases and J gave up 4 bases, with 17 bases separating them. CDR3 length: 15 residues. The CDR3 loop reads CASSSGGLSGTEAFF. Written as DNA, the CDR3 is TGTGCCAGCAGCAGCGGCGGTCTGTCCGGCACTGAAGCTTTCTTT.

The rearrangement uses TRBV6-5 and TRBJ2-1; a weak D match, TRBD2 (5 bases). Germline V gene data show CDR1 as MNHEY and CDR2 as SVGAGI. The V end was cut by 7 bases, the J end by 1 base, with 11 bases between. This CDR3 comprises 14 residues. The CDR3 loop is CASMFGESYNEQFF. The CDR3, as DNA: TGTGCCAGCATGTTTGGGGAGTCCTACAATGAGCAGTTCTTC.

This chain links TRBV10-3 with TRBJ2-7; TRBD1 aligns across 8 bases. The CDR3 totals 14 residues. Germline lookup yields CDR1 ENHRY and CDR2 SYGVKD. Trimming cost V 6 bases and J 5 bases; bases outside gene matches: 9. The CDR3 DNA reads TGTGCCATCAGGATAACTACGACAGGGGACGAGCAGTACTTC. Translated, it gives CAIRITTTGDEQYF.

The chain has TRBV12-3 or TRBV12-4 and TRBJ1-2; 7 bases align to TRBD1. This CDR3 has 12 residues. J lost 4 bases, V lost 4 bases, and 0 bases had no gene match. CDR3 bases: TGTGCCAGCAGTTCAGGGGGCTATGGCTACACCTTC. Protein: CASSSGGYGYTF.

This sequence joins TRBV2 and TRBJ1-4; a weak D match, TRBD1 (5 bases). Trimming left V 1 base short and J 4 bases short, with 7 bases between. Germline-derived CDR1 and CDR2 are SNHLY and FYNNEI. The CDR3 runs to 14 residues. CDR3 loop: CASSEDRFNEKLFF. CDR3 nucleotide sequence: TGTGCCAGCAGTGAAGACAGGTTTAATGAAAAACTGTTTTTT.

J is TRBJ2-3 and V is TRBV5-1; 10 bases are a match to TRBD2. With 0 bases clipped from V and 2 bases from J, the junction kept 6 bases outside the gene matches. CDR1 and CDR2 (germline): SGHRS, YFSETQ. The CDR3 extends over 17 amino acids. CDR3 amino acids: CASSLAASGGLTDTQYF. The CDR3 nucleotides read TGCGCCAGCAGCTTGGCGGCTAGCGGGGGACTCACAGATACGCAGTATTTT.

The gene calls are TRBV6-5 and TRBJ1-1; possibly TRBD1 for D (5 bases). CDR1 is MNHEY and CDR2 is SVGAGI in the germline V gene. V was shortened by 7 bases and J by 0 bases, with 9 bases between the two germline ends. The CDR3 loop spans 13 amino acids. The CDR3 nucleotides are TGTGCCAGCAAGACAGCTATGAACACTGAAGCTTTCTTT. Protein: CASKTAMNTEAFF.

The genes are TRBV24-1 and TRBJ2-4; TRBD2 matches at 7 bases. Germline lookup yields CDR1 KGHDR and CDR2 SFDVKD. V gave up 5 bases and J gave up 5 bases; unmatched junction bases: 8. The CDR3 is 15 amino acids. The CDR3 sequence: CATSARIRGENIQYF. CDR3 bases: TGTGCCACCAGTGCTCGGATCCGGGGGGAAAACATTCAGTACTTC.

The chain couples TRBV28 to TRBJ1-1; D uncertain. V lost 3 bases and J lost 0, with 5 bases in between. Germline CDR1 and CDR2: MDHEN and SYDVKM. CDR3 length: 13 residues. This CDR3 is CASSFNMNTEAFF. CDR3 sequence (DNA): TGTGCCAGCAGTTTTAATATGAACACTGAAGCTTTCTTT.